These T cell receptor beta chains were read from a single sample in a study of blood T cell repertoires in COVID-19. The repertoire was sequenced with immunoSEQ multiplex PCR; TCRdb's copy has only in-frame clones and lacks some. The data hold around 230,000 clones, with 80% to 90% observed a single time. Sample: PBMCs or T cells enriched from blood (not recorded which). All receptors derive from a man between 18 and 35 years old with acute COVID-19. Each CDR3 is given with its conserved first and last residue. The D gene is left open where the match is weak. Rows give clone size only sometimes, using once, few, many, or a class for an expanded clone.

abundance: .
v_gene: TRBV23-1
d_gene: TRBD1
j_gene: TRBJ1-2
CDR3aa: CAEAPAGGLYGYTF
CDR3nt: TGCGCAGAAGCACCCGCAGGGGGTTTGTATGGCTACACCTTC

abundance: .
v_gene: TRBV14
d_gene: TRBD1
j_gene: TRBJ2-1
CDR3aa: CASSKAQGAGSYNEQFF
CDR3nt: TGTGCCAGCAGCAAGGCGCAGGGGGCCGGCTCCTACAATGAGCAGTTCTTC

abundance: .
v_gene: TRBV27
d_gene: TRBD2
j_gene: TRBJ2-7
CDR3aa: CASSPGTSGKSYEQYF
CDR3nt: TGTGCCAGCAGTCCCGGGACTAGCGGGAAGTCCTACGAGCAGTACTTC

abundance: .
v_gene: TRBV28
d_gene: TRBD2
j_gene: TRBJ2-7
CDR3aa: CASRQASGSYEQYF
CDR3nt: TGTGCCAGCCGTCAGGCTAGCGGTTCCTACGAGCAGTACTTC

abundance: .
v_gene: TRBV25-1
d_gene: TRBD2
j_gene: TRBJ2-7
CDR3aa: CASSDPRLTSGSHEQYF
CDR3nt: TGTGCCAGCAGTGATCCTAGATTGACTAGCGGGAGCCACGAGCAGTACTTC

abundance: once
v_gene: TRBV7-8
d_gene: TRBD2
j_gene: TRBJ2-7
CDR3aa: CASRTSSHEQYF
CDR3nt: TGTGCCAGCAGGACTAGCTCCCACGAGCAGTACTTC

abundance: once
v_gene: TRBV28
d_gene: TRBD2
j_gene: TRBJ2-4
CDR3aa: CASSLGLAGNIQYF
CDR3nt: TGTGCCAGCAGTTTGGGGCTAGCGGGGAACATTCAGTACTTC

abundance: .
v_gene: TRBV2
d_gene: TRBD2
j_gene: TRBJ2-5
CDR3aa: CASMLAGPQETQYF
CDR3nt: TGTGCCAGCATGCTAGCGGGCCCTCAAGAGACCCAGTACTTC

abundance: .
v_gene: TRBV7-2
d_gene: .
j_gene: TRBJ2-1
CDR3aa: CASSLVLAGGQFF
CDR3nt: TGTGCCAGCAGCTTAGTACTGGCCGGGGGGCAGTTCTTC

abundance: once
v_gene: TRBV11-3
d_gene: .
j_gene: TRBJ2-7
CDR3aa: CASAWEAGSYEQYF
CDR3nt: TGTGCCAGCGCGTGGGAGGCCGGCTCCTACGAGCAGTACTTC

abundance: .
v_gene: TRBV12-5
d_gene: TRBD1
j_gene: TRBJ1-2
CDR3aa: CASGLSVTGTDSYGYTF
CDR3nt: TGTGCTAGTGGTTTGTCGGTAACCGGGACAGATAGCTATGGCTACACCTTC

abundance: .
v_gene: TRBV7-6
d_gene: .
j_gene: TRBJ2-1
CDR3aa: CASSTTTDASYNEQFF
CDR3nt: TGTGCCAGCAGCACTACGACAGACGCCTCCTACAATGAGCAGTTCTTC

abundance: .
v_gene: TRBV4-3
d_gene: .
j_gene: TRBJ1-2
CDR3aa: CASSQDRAQGPNYGYTF
CDR3nt: TGCGCCAGCAGCCAAGATCGGGCGCAGGGCCCTAACTATGGCTACACCTTC

abundance: .
v_gene: TRBV6-5
d_gene: .
j_gene: TRBJ1-3
CDR3aa: CASSYMLRLSGNTIYF
CDR3nt: TGTGCCAGCAGTTACATGCTGCGGCTCTCTGGAAACACCATATATTTT

abundance: .
v_gene: TRBV9
d_gene: .
j_gene: TRBJ2-4
CDR3aa: CASSSGLGKNIQYF
CDR3nt: TGTGCCAGCAGCTCCGGGTTGGGCAAAAACATTCAGTACTTC

abundance: .
v_gene: TRBV10-3
d_gene: TRBD1
j_gene: TRBJ2-7
CDR3aa: CAISERTGGYEQYF
CDR3nt: TGTGCCATCAGTGAACGGACAGGGGGGTACGAGCAGTACTTC